This T cell receptor (beta chain) appears in the sequencing data of a study of blood T cells in healthy people across ages. Germline CDR1 reads SGHKS; CDR2 reads YYEKEE (reference sequence). The CDR3 covers 13 residues. The germline V and J ends were trimmed by 2 bases and 3 bases, with 6 bases remaining between them. The study isolated at least 7 million PBMCs from each sample. Points from the study as a whole: Per-million-T-cell TCR beta diversity fell roughly linearly with age. Unsorted PBMC material precluded a definitive naive versus antigen-experienced comparison. Strong correlation was found linking TCR beta diversity to naive T cell percentage.

As concerns this clonotype: The antigen is undetermined.

The second PCR ran roughly 7 to 12 cycles with a sample-barcoded 5' primer and J-beta primers. Using its own MiXCR run on the 5' RACE reads, TCRdb lists one record per CDR3 protein. Altogether roughly 1,800,000 distinct CDR3 sequences are present, approximately 50% being singletons, with the ten largest covering roughly 2%. The chain combines TRBV5-5 with TRBJ2-1; D remains unclear. The sample consisted of blood. This TCR was sampled from a woman aged 40 to 50 in good health. The CDR3 nucleotides read TGTGCCAGCAGCTTTGAGGACTACAATGAGCAGTTCTTC. Its translation is CASSFEDYNEQFF. The whole variable domain, remainder taken from reference TRBV5-5 and TRBJ2-1, is DAGVTQSPTHLIKTRGQQVTLRCSPISGHKSVSWYQQVLGQGPQFIFQYYEKEERGRGNFPDRFSARQFPNYSSELNVNALLLGDSALYLCASSFEDYNEQFFGPGTRLTVL.